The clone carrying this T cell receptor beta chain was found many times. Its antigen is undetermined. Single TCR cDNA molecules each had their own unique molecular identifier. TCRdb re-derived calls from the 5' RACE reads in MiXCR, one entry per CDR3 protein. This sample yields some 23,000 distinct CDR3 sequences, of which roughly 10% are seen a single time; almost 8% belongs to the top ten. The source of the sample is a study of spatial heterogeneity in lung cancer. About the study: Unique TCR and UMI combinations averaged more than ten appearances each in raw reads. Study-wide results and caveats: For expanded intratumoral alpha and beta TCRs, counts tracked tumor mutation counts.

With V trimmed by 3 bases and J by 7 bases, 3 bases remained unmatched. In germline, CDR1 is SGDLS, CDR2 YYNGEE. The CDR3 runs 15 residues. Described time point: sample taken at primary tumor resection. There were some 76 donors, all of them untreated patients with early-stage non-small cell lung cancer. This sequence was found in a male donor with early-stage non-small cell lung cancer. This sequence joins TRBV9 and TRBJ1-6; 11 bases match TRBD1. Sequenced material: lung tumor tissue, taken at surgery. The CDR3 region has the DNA TGTGCCAGCAGCGAACGGGACAGGGGGAATTCACCCCTCCACTTT. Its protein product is CASSERDRGNSPLHF. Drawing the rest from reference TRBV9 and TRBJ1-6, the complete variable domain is DSGVTQTPKHLITATGQRVTLRCSPRSGDLSVYWYQQSLDQGLQFLIQYYNGEERAKGNILERFSAQQFPDLHSELNLSSLELGDSALYFCASSERDRGNSPLHFGNGTRLTVT.